A single sample is the source of the 14 T cell receptor beta chains below, sequenced in a study of breast tumors, draining lymph nodes, adjacent tissues. TCRdb processed the multiplex PCR reads anew with MiXCR; each CDR3 protein has one entry. The sample yields about 130,000 distinct CDR3 sequences, approximately 22% seen once. The lymph nodes were axillary draining lymph nodes from breast cancer patients. The sample comprised axillary lymph node tissue. Every receptor here comes from a female donor with breast cancer. Some clones in this sample may be carry-over from other donors' samples.

The table lists this clonotype with many counts. J is TRBJ2-7 and V is TRBV18; D not resolved. Germline-derived CDR1 and CDR2 are KGHSH and LQKENI. This CDR3 comprises 12 residues. The V gene lost 3 bases and the J gene lost 2 bases, with 5 bases spanning the gap. The DNA for the CDR3 is TGTGCCAGCTCACCTGGGACCTACGAGCAGTACTTC. It yields the protein CASSPGTYEQYF.

This clonotype was observed at least ten times. The chain recombines TRBV9 with TRBJ1-3; 7 bases fit TRBD1. The CDR3 length is 16 residues. Trimming removed 0 bases from V and 4 bases from J; junction bases left unmatched: 7. Germline CDR1 SGDLS, CDR2 YYNGEE. The CDR3 nucleotides read TGTGCCAGCAGCGTAGGAATAAACAGGGGCGGAAACACCATATATTTT. Translating gives CASSVGINRGGNTIYF.

Concerning this clonotype: This may stem from a read error, because a much larger clone lies one nucleotide away. V and J are TRBV6-5 and TRBJ2-7; TRBD1 aligns across 7 bases. J was trimmed by 6 bases and V by 0 bases; bases with no gene match: 8. Germline values: CDR1 MNHEY, CDR2 SVGAGI. The CDR3 has 15 residues. The CDR3 is CASSYSRTGTCEQYF. The CDR3, as DNA: TGTGCCAGCAGTTACTCGAGGACAGGAACCTGCGAGCAGTACTTC.

To note about this clonotype: This may arise from a read error, as a much more abundant clone is one base away. This chain connects TRBV7-9 to TRBJ1-2; maybe TRBD1 (6 bases). The CDR3 loop spans 14 amino acids. Germline V gene sequence: CDR1 SEHNR, CDR2 FQNEAQ (reference sequence). V was clipped by 3 bases and J by 3 bases, with 11 bases between them. CDR3 DNA: TGTGCCAGCAGCTTGAAGGGGGTTGACTATGGCTACACCTTC. This sequence encodes CASSLKGVDYGYTF.

This clonotype was detected a few times. This chain's CDR3 is CSASGVVGTSADTQYF. The CDR3 DNA reads as TGCAGTGCTAGTGGAGTTGTCGGGACTTCGGCAGATACGCAGTATTTT. V gene TRBV20-1 combines with J gene TRBJ2-3, with a tentative D call TRBD2 (6 bases). Trimming cost V 3 bases and J 4 bases, with 20 bases left between them. Germline V lookup: CDR1 DFQATT, CDR2 SNEGSKA (reference sequence). The CDR3 has 16 residues.

This clonotype was found many times. This chain links TRBV4-1 with TRBJ2-7; the D is unclear. The CDR3 has 14 amino acids. Germline loops: CDR1 MGHRA, CDR2 YSYEKL. V lost 0 bases, J lost 7 bases, and 13 bases lay in between. The CDR3 sequence: CASSQESSPGEQYF. CDR3 sequence (DNA): TGCGCCAGCAGCCAAGAATCATCCCCCGGGGAGCAGTACTTC.

This clonotype was detected many times. J is TRBJ2-7 and V is TRBV20-1; 8 bases align to TRBD1. This CDR3 contains 14 residues. Trimming cost V 1 base and J 4 bases; bases outside gene matches: 6. CDR1 and CDR2 (germline): DFQATT, SNEGSKA (reference sequence). As DNA, the CDR3 is TGCAGTGCTAGAGCTCCGGGACAGGATTACGAGCAGTACTTC. Its translation: CSARAPGQDYEQYF.

Note on this clonotype: A single base separates this from a much larger clone, so it may be a read error. Because the CDR3 is missing its conserved closing phenylalanine or tryptophan, this is likely a read error. The gene calls are TRBV27 and TRBJ2-7, with D perhaps matching TRBD2 (6 bases). The CDR3 has 14 amino acids. CDR1 and CDR2 (germline): MNHEY, SMNVEV (reference sequence). Between the trimmed V and J ends, which lost 3 bases and 6 bases, there was a span of 15 bases. The CDR3 bases are TGTGCCAGCAGTTTGGGGGACTCGGTCGGCGAGCAGTACCTC. It codes for CASSLGDSVGEQYL.

This clonotype was detected only once. The junction and the germline gene differ at one end; a read error may be behind it. The rearrangement joins TRBV18 to TRBJ2-1; D remains unclear. Germline V CDR1 and CDR2: KGHSH, LQKENI. The CDR3 consists of 13 residues. This chain's CDR3 is CASSPPAGNERFF. The DNA of the CDR3 is TGTGCCAGCTCACCACCCGCCGGTAATGAGCGGTTCTTC.

Concerning this clonotype itself: This may be a read error: a much more frequent sequence differs by one nucleotide. The V gene is TRBV12-3 or TRBV12-4, the J gene TRBJ2-1, with 7 bases matching TRBD1. Trimming took 5 bases from V and 12 from J; bases not matched to a gene: 10. This CDR3 is 13 amino acids long. The DNA of the CDR3 is TGTGCCAGCAGTCCGGGACAGATTTATGGGCAGTTCTTC. It is translated as CASSPGQIYGQFF.

This clonotype was counted at least ten times. V is TRBV2 and J is TRBJ1-2; perhaps TRBD1 as D (6 bases). The germline V and J ends were trimmed by 4 bases and 2 bases, with 14 bases remaining between them. The germline gives CDR1 SNHLY, CDR2 FYNNEI. There are 15 residues in the CDR3. CDR3 sequence (DNA): TGTGCCAGCAGTGGGCCGGACAGTAGGAACTATGGCTACACCTTC. Residues: CASSGPDSRNYGYTF.

This clonotype was recorded at least ten times. V is TRBV18 and J is TRBJ2-7; the D gene is possibly TRBD1 (6 bases). CDR1 is KGHSH and CDR2 is LQKENI in the germline V gene. The CDR3 covers 14 residues. Trimming took 3 bases from V and 7 from J, leaving 16 bases between them. This CDR3 is CASSPTGFIDEQYF. The CDR3 nucleotides read TGTGCCAGCTCACCGACAGGTTTTATCGATGAGCAGTACTTC.

The sample holds many counts of this clonotype. J is TRBJ2-7 and V is TRBV4-1; D not resolved. This CDR3 is 13 amino acids long. Germline lookup yields CDR1 MGHRA and CDR2 YSYEKL. V was pared by 0 bases and J by 4 bases, with 7 bases between. The CDR3 nucleotides read TGCGCCAGCAGCCAAGAATCCCTTTACGAGCAGTACTTC. Translation: CASSQESLYEQYF.

This clonotype was found once. A much larger clone lies one base from this, so it may be a read error. This chain uses TRBV6-1 with TRBJ1-5, with a possible D match to TRBD1 (6 bases). The germline V and J ends were trimmed by 5 bases and 6 bases, with 17 bases remaining between them. CDR1 is MNHNS and CDR2 is SASEGT in the germline V gene. CDR3 size: 15 residues. This CDR3 reads CASSYGGQGSQPQHF. The CDR3 region has the DNA TGTGCCAGCAGTTACGGGGGGCAGGGGAGTCAGCCCCAGCATTTT.